These 5 T cell receptor beta chains were all obtained from the same sample, sequenced in a study of blood T cell repertoires in COVID-19. TCRdb's copy holds only in-frame clones and misses some; the assay was immunoSEQ multiplex PCR. The sample yields about 87,000 clones, approximately 82% seen once. Input material: peripheral blood. The receptors originated from a woman in her 70s with acute or convalescent COVID-19.

The chain employs TRBV3-1 (or the pseudogene TRBV3-2) and TRBJ2-5, with 11 bases matching TRBD2. The CDR3 runs to 15 residues. CDR1 and CDR2 from the germline V gene are LGHDT and YNNKEL (reference sequence). Trimming at V came to 2 bases and at J to 5 bases, leaving 4 bases not matched to a gene. The chain's CDR3 is CASSQRLAGGETQYF. In DNA form, the CDR3 reads TGTGCCAGCAGCCAACGGCTAGCGGGGGGTGAGACCCAGTACTTC.

The rearrangement links TRBV27 to TRBJ1-2; maybe TRBD1 (5 bases). CDR3 length: 14 residues. Trimming left V 7 bases short and J 5 bases short, with 17 bases between. Germline V gives CDR1 MNHEY, CDR2 SMNVEV (reference sequence). CDR3 protein: CASTQFGRDYGYTF. The CDR3 nucleotides are TGTGCCAGCACCCAGTTCGGCAGGGATTATGGCTACACCTTC.

This clone was observed a single time. The chain has TRBV2 and TRBJ2-7, with a tentative D call TRBD2 (5 bases). Deletions cut 8 bases from V and 4 bases from J, with 9 bases between. CDR3 length equals 11 residues. CDR1 and CDR2 from the germline V gene are SNHLY and FYNNEI. As DNA, the CDR3 is TGTGCCAGCGTCGGGATATACGAGCAGTACTTC. Amino acids: CASVGIYEQYF.

This clone has just one count. The V call is TRBV29-1, the J call TRBJ2-1, with TRBD2 identical over 7 bases. The junction had 4 bases not matched to a gene; V was cut back by 1 base and J by 4 bases. Germline V CDR1 and CDR2: SQVTM, ANQGSEA. This CDR3 has 14 residues. CDR3 DNA: TGCAGCGTTGAAGGGCTAGCGGATTACAATGAGCAGTTCTTC. Translated: CSVEGLADYNEQFF.

The chain combines TRBV30 with TRBJ2-1, with D possibly being TRBD2 (7 bases). Looked up from germline, CDR1 is GTSNPN and CDR2 is SVGIG (reference sequence). The V end lost 0 bases, the J end lost 5 bases, and 14 bases lay between the germline ends. This CDR3 has 15 amino acids. CDR3 bases: TGTGCCTGGAGTGTAGGGGGGGCCTTCGACAATGAGCAGTTCTTC. Its protein is CAWSVGGAFDNEQFF.